This T cell receptor beta chain was sequenced during a study of T cells in Graves' hyperthyroidism and ophthalmopathy. General study results and limits: The model anticipated ophthalmopathy a median around 6 months pre-onset.

This clonotype was observed at least ten times. Its antigen is unknown. RNA transcripts gave rise to amplified TCR beta CDR3 regions. First-round RT-PCR with HTBI primers amplified the TCR CDR3 region. TCRdb redid the calling of the multiplex PCR reads with MiXCR, one entry per CDR3 protein. The sample consists of around 600,000 distinct CDR3 sequences, 13% to 15% of them appearing once. Germline V gene lookup returns CDR1 MGHRA and CDR2 YSYEKL. V was trimmed by 1 base and J by 6 bases, leaving 12 bases between them. CDR3 length: 14 residues. The TCR originated in a woman under 30 with Graves' ophthalmopathy. Sequences were obtained from blood. V and J are TRBV4-1 and TRBJ1-1, with D tentatively TRBD1 (5 bases). CDR3 DNA: TGCGCCAGCAGCCAAGCAGGGACGAGGGCTGAAGCTTTCTTT. It is translated as CASSQAGTRAEAFF.